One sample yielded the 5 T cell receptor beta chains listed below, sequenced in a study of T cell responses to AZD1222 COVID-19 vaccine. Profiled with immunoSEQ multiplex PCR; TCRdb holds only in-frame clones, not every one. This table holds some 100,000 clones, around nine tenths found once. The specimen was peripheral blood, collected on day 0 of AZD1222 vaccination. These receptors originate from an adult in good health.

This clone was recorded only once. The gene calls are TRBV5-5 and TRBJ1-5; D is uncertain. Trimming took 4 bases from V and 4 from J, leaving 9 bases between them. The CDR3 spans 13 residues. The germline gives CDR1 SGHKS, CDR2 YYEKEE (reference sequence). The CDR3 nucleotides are TGTGCCAGCAGCGCTGCGGGGAATCAGCCCCAGCATTTT. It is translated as CASSAAGNQPQHF.

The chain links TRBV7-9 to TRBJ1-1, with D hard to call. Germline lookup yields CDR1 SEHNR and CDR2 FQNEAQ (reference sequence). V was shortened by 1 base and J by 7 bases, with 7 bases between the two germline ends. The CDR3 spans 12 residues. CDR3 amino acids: CASSLGGHEAFF. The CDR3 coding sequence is TGTGCCAGCAGCTTAGGGGGTCATGAAGCTTTCTTT.

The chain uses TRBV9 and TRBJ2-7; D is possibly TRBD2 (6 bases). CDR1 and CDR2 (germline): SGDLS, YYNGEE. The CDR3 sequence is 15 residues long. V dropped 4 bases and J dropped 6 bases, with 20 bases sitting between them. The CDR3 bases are TGTGCCAGCAGCCCAAACGTGGGACTGTCTGGCGAGCAGTACTTC. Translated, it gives CASSPNVGLSGEQYF. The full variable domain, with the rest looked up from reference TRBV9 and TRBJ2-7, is DSGVTQTPKHLITATGQRVTLRCSPRSGDLSVYWYQQSLDQGLQFLIQYYNGEERAKGNILERFSAQQFPDLHSELNLSSLELGDSALYFCASSPNVGLSGEQYFGPGTRLTVT.

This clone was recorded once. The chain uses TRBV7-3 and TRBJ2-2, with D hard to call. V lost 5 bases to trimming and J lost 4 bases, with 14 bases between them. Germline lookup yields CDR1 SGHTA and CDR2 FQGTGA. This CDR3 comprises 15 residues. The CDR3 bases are TGTGCCAGCAGCCCGGCACCGTCCCGCACCGGGGAGCTGTTTTTT. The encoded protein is CASSPAPSRTGELFF.

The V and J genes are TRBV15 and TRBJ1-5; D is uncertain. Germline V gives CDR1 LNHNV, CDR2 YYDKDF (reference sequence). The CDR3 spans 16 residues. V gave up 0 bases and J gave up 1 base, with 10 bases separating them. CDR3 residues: CATSREIVGSNQPQHF. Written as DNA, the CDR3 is TGTGCCACCAGCAGAGAGATTGTCGGGAGCAATCAGCCCCAGCATTTT. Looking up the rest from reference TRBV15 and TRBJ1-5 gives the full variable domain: DAMVIQNPRYQVTQFGKPVTLSCSQTLNHNVMYWYQQKSSQAPKLLFHYYDKDFNNEADTPDNFQSRRPNTSFCFLDIRSPGLGDTAMYLCATSREIVGSNQPQHFGDGTRLSIL.